Presented here are 20 T cell receptor beta chains from one specimen sequenced in a study of metastatic and nonmetastatic thyroid tumors. TCRdb reassembled clones from the PCR reads with MiXCR. This sample yields 35,000 to 50,000 clones, of which 20% to 30% are seen a single time; around 15% belongs to the top ten. There were no patients who had received any treatment before thyroid surgery. The source material was tumor tissue. These receptors originate from a female donor with papillary thyroid cancer or a benign thyroid nodule (not recorded which). Some clones in this sample may be carry-over from other donors' samples.

The V and J genes are TRBV10-3 and TRBJ1-5; D is possibly TRBD1 (5 bases). V lost 5 bases and J lost 7, with 12 bases in between. Germline CDR1 reads ENHRY; CDR2 reads SYGVKD. CDR3 length: 13 residues. CDR3 region: CAISPDTRQPQHF. CDR3 sequence (DNA): TGTGCCATCAGTCCGGACACGCGGCAGCCCCAGCATTTT.

This clone was found many times. The rearrangement joins TRBV2 to TRBJ1-6, with no clear D. Trimming removed 1 base from V and 12 bases from J, with 7 bases in between. CDR1 is SNHLY, CDR2 FYNNEI, per germline. CDR3 length equals 12 residues. The CDR3 sequence is CASSEERGPLHF. Here the CDR3 DNA reads TGTGCCAGCAGTGAAGAGCGGGGACCCCTCCACTTT. The variable domain in full, with the rest retrieved from reference TRBV2 and TRBJ1-6, is EPEVTQTPSHQVTQMGQEVILRCVPISNHLYFYWYRQILGQKVEFLVSFYNNEISEKSEIFDDQFSVERPDGSNFTLKIRSTKLEDSAMYFCASSEERGPLHFGNGTRLTVT.

J is TRBJ1-2 and V is TRBV30; D not certain. V was trimmed by 0 bases and J by 4 bases, leaving 12 bases between them. Germline CDR1 and CDR2: GTSNPN and SVGIG (reference sequence). The CDR3 covers 14 residues. CDR3 bases: TGTGCCTGGAGTGTCGGCAGCGACTTCTATGGCTACACCTTC. This encodes CAWSVGSDFYGYTF.

This clone was picked up many times. The rearrangement links TRBV5-1 to TRBJ2-7; D not certain. CDR3 size: 14 residues. The germline V and J ends were trimmed by 0 bases and 4 bases, with 11 bases remaining between them. The germline gives CDR1 SGHRS, CDR2 YFSETQ. The CDR3 protein is CASSLDTSSYEQYF. The CDR3 coding sequence is TGCGCCAGCAGCTTGGATACTTCGAGTTACGAGCAGTACTTC.

The chain links TRBV30 to TRBJ1-1, with 10 nucleotides matching TRBD1. V dropped 8 bases and J dropped 1; count of bases not matched to a gene: 7. The CDR3 totals 14 residues. From germline, CDR1 is GTSNPN and CDR2 SVGIG (reference sequence). CDR3 sequence: CAGDRGRWNTEAFF. CDR3 nucleotides: TGTGCCGGCGACAGGGGGCGCTGGAACACTGAAGCTTTCTTT. The whole variable domain, remainder taken from reference TRBV30 and TRBJ1-1, is SQTIHQWPATLVQPVGSPLSLECTVEGTSNPNLYWYRQAAGRGLQLLFYSVGIGQISSEVPQNLSASRPQDRQFILSSKKLLLSDSGFYLCAGDRGRWNTEAFFGQGTRLTVV.

Concerning this clone itself: The CDR3 end shows no conserved phenylalanine or tryptophan, and so a read error is likely. The chain combines TRBV12-5 with TRBJ2-1; 8 bases align to TRBD2. Germline lookup yields CDR1 LGHNT and CDR2 FRNRAP. The junction had 4 bases not matched to a gene; V was cut back by 2 bases and J by 4 bases. This CDR3 is built from 15 residues. This CDR3 is CASGLCPSGYNEQFL. The CDR3 DNA sequence: TGTGCTAGTGGTTTGTGCCCTAGCGGGTACAATGAGCAGTTCCTC.

This chain connects TRBV20-1 to TRBJ2-3, with TRBD2 matching over 13 bases. The CDR3 sequence is 16 residues long. With V trimmed by 3 bases and J by 5 bases, 8 bases remained unmatched. Germline CDR1 and CDR2: DFQATT and SNEGSKA (reference sequence). CDR3 in amino acids: CSASRTSGGSRDTQYF. For the CDR3, the DNA is TGCAGTGCTAGCCGGACTAGCGGGGGTTCTAGAGATACGCAGTATTTT.

The rearrangement uses TRBV28 and TRBJ1-1; 8 bases align to TRBD1. This CDR3 contains 16 residues. Per the germline V gene, CDR1 is MDHEN and CDR2 is SYDVKM. Trimming took 5 bases from V and 0 from J; bases not matched to a gene: 8. CDR3 DNA sequence: TGTGCCAGCAGTCGAACGACAGGGGCCATGAACACTGAAGCTTTCTTT. Translation: CASSRTTGAMNTEAFF.

V usage is TRBV19 and J usage is TRBJ2-2; D is unresolved. Germline-derived CDR1 and CDR2 are LNHDA and SQIVND (reference sequence). This CDR3 is 15 amino acids long. V lost 2 bases, J lost 1 base, and 8 bases lay in between. The DNA of the CDR3 is TGTGCCAGTAGTATATCGTCCGTGAACACCGGGGAGCTGTTTTTT. Translating gives CASSISSVNTGELFF.

This clone has a handful of counts. The genes are TRBV2 and TRBJ2-7; 7 bases agree with TRBD2. Trimming took 3 bases from V and 3 from J; bases not matched to a gene: 8. The CDR3 is made up of 15 amino acids. Germline CDR1 and CDR2: SNHLY and FYNNEI. CDR3 sequence: CASSESRAGRYEQYF. CDR3 nucleotides: TGTGCCAGCAGTGAGTCCCGAGCGGGACGCTACGAGCAGTACTTC.

On this clone: Likely a read error: the CDR3 ends without its conserved phenylalanine or tryptophan. V gene TRBV6-1 combines with J gene TRBJ1-1; possibly TRBD1 for D (5 bases). CDR1 and CDR2 (germline): MNHNS, SASEGT. There are 14 residues in the CDR3. In nucleotides, the CDR3 is TGTGTCAGCACCCTCATAGGGGAGGGCACTGAAGCTTTCCTT. This translates into CVSTLIGEGTEAFL.

Many counts were recorded for this clone. V usage is TRBV9 and J usage is TRBJ2-3; TRBD2 might be the D (6 bases). The CDR3 totals 16 residues. Germline loops: CDR1 SGDLS, CDR2 YYNGEE. Trimming removed 2 bases at V and 6 bases at J, with 19 bases between. The CDR3 region is CASSVPSAIAGDTQYF. The CDR3 nucleotides are TGTGCCAGCAGCGTCCCTAGCGCCATAGCCGGGGATACGCAGTATTTT.

This chain joins TRBV10-2 and TRBJ1-3, with D possibly being TRBD1 (5 bases). Germline V CDR1 and CDR2: WSHSY, SAAADI. The CDR3 is 17 amino acids. The ends were cut back, 0 bases at V and 0 bases at J, with 12 bases in the middle. CDR3 DNA sequence: TGCGCCAGCAGTGAGTCACAGGTTTTCAGCTCTGGAAACACCATATATTTT. It codes for CASSESQVFSSGNTIYF.

This clone was counted a single time. The chain uses TRBV5-1 and TRBJ2-3; no reliable D call. Trimming cost V 4 bases and J 0 bases, with 9 bases left between them. CDR3 size: 14 residues. From germline, CDR1 is SGHRS and CDR2 YFSETQ. Here the CDR3 reads CASSASSSTDTQYF. The CDR3 bases are TGCGCCAGCAGCGCCTCGTCCAGCACAGATACGCAGTATTTT.

This clone is medium-sized (0.01 to 0.1%) in the sample. The chain joins TRBV10-3 to TRBJ2-7; TRBD1 might be the D (5 bases). The length of the CDR3 is 13 residues. Trimming cost V 2 bases and J 3 bases, with 8 bases left between them. Germline V gene sequence: CDR1 ENHRY, CDR2 SYGVKD. The CDR3 DNA reads as TGTGCCATCAGTGAGGGACAACACTACGAGCAGTACTTC. Translating it yields CAISEGQHYEQYF.

This clone was detected many times. The chain is built from TRBV28 and TRBJ1-4, with D possibly matching TRBD1 (6 bases). The germline CDR1 and CDR2 sequences are MDHEN and SYDVKM. Between the trimmed V and J ends, which lost 6 bases and 7 bases, there was a span of 15 bases. The CDR3 covers 14 residues. CDR3 sequence reads: CASRQQGLGEKLFF. As DNA, the CDR3 is TGTGCCAGCAGGCAACAGGGTTTAGGTGAAAAACTGTTTTTT.

This clone was seen repeatedly, ten times or more. The chain has TRBV7-3 and TRBJ1-1; 7 bases are shared with TRBD1. J lost 5 bases, V lost 5 bases, and 5 bases had no gene match. The CDR3 consists of 13 residues. The germline CDR1 and CDR2 sequences are SGHTA and FQGTGA. The CDR3 region has the DNA TGTGCCAGCAGCATCGGACAGGAGACTGAAGCTTTCTTT. This encodes CASSIGQETEAFF.

Comment on this clone: In the same sample, other DNA sequences code for this CDR3. The rearrangement uses TRBV28 and TRBJ1-6, with D uncertain. CDR1 and CDR2 from the germline V gene are MDHEN and SYDVKM. The V end lost 1 base, the J end lost 7 bases, and 5 bases lay between the germline ends. There are 13 residues in the CDR3. CDR3 coding DNA: TGTGCCAGCAGTTTATCCGGGAATTCACCCCTCCACTTT. Protein: CASSLSGNSPLHF. Full variable domain (outside the CDR3, taken from reference TRBV28 and TRBJ1-6): DVKVTQSSRYLVKRTGEKVFLECVQDMDHENMFWYRQDPGLGLRLIYFSYDVKMKEKGDIPEGYSVSREKKERFSLILESASTNQTSMYLCASSLSGNSPLHFGNGTRLTVT.

Written as DNA, the CDR3 is TGTGCCAGCTCAAGGGGCGTTGGCTACGAGCAGTACTTC. It is translated as CASSRGVGYEQYF. The chain carries TRBV18 and TRBJ2-7; perhaps TRBD1 as D (5 bases). The V end lost 5 bases, the J end lost 3 bases, and 11 bases lay between the germline ends. Per germline, CDR1 KGHSH and CDR2 LQKENI. The CDR3 consists of 13 residues.

Regarding this clone: Just one base apart from a much larger clone, this may be a read error. The sample carries other DNA sequences with the same CDR3. The rearrangement links TRBV7-2 to TRBJ2-1; TRBD1 might be the D (5 bases). This CDR3 region has 15 residues. The germline V and J ends were trimmed by 0 bases and 6 bases, with 12 bases remaining between them. Germline CDR1 and CDR2: SGHTA and FQGNSA. CDR3 bases: TGTGCCAGCAGCTTAGCCTTGGGGCGGAGCAATGAGCAGTTCTTC. It specifies CASSLALGRSNEQFF.